A selection of T cell receptor beta chains follows, all from one sample in a study of shared clonotypes between healthy human individuals. Here immunoSEQ multiplex PCR was the method, and the copy in TCRdb shows in-frame clones only, minus some. The data contain some 1 million clones, approximately 68% of them singletons. The source material was memory CD4+ T cells sorted from blood. These TCRs come from a man younger than 35 in good health. CDR3s include the opening cysteine and the closing phenylalanine or tryptophan. D genes are given only for firm matches. A clone size is listed for some rows: how often the clone was seen (once, few, many), or a class if it is expanded.

J,D,V,size,DNA,CDR3
TRBJ1-2,-,TRBV5-1,few,TGCGCCAGCAGCACCGGGAGCCAGGGTAACTATGGCTACACCTTC,CASSTGSQGNYGYTF
TRBJ2-1,-,TRBV28,few,TGTGCCAGCAGTTTCCGATACGGCAGCTCCTACAATGAGCAGTTCTTC,CASSFRYGSSYNEQFF
TRBJ1-2,-,TRBV29-1,-,TGCAGCGTTGGTTTGGGGGTGGGGAGGAACTATGGCTACACCTTC,CSVGLGVGRNYGYTF
TRBJ2-2,-,TRBV19,-,TGTGCCAGTAGTAAAGGTTCGCATCAGGGTAGAATGACCGGGGAGCTGTTTTTT,CASSKGSHQGRMTGELFF
TRBJ2-1,-,TRBV10-2,few,TGCGCCAGTTCATTTACTCCCTACAATGAGCAGTTCTTC,CASSFTPYNEQFF
TRBJ2-4,-,TRBV21-1,-,TGTGCCAGCAGCGAAGGTGCGGGAGGGGGCAAAAACATTCAGTACTTC,CASSEGAGGGKNIQYF
TRBJ2-1,-,TRBV19,-,TGTGCCAGTAGTATTCCTAGCGACATATACAATGAGCAGTTCTTC,CASSIPSDIYNEQFF
TRBJ2-7,TRBD1,TRBV5-6,-,TGTGCCAGCAGCGGACGACAGGGGCTGAGGTACGAGCAGTACTTC,CASSGRQGLRYEQYF
TRBJ2-7,TRBD1,TRBV5-5,few,TGTGCCAGCAGCTTAACCGGGACAGGGTCCTACGAGCAGTACTTC,CASSLTGTGSYEQYF
TRBJ2-3,-,TRBV7-7,-,TGTGCTAGCAGCTCCGGGGGTACAGATACGCAGTATTTT,CASSSGGTDTQYF
TRBJ2-7,TRBD2,TRBV7-8,-,TGTGCCAGCAGCTTAGCTACTAGCGGGAGCTACGAGCAGTACTTC,CASSLATSGSYEQYF
TRBJ2-3,-,TRBV2,-,TGTGCCAGCAAAAGGGGCAGGGTAAACACAGATACGCAGTATTTT,CASKRGRVNTDTQYF
TRBJ1-6,-,TRBV7-9,-,TGTGCCAGCAGCTTAGTGGGTCTATCACCCCTCCACTTT,CASSLVGLSPLHF
TRBJ2-1,TRBD2,TRBV7-6,-,TGTGCCAGCAGCGACGAAGCGGGGCACAATGAGCAGTTCTTC,CASSDEAGHNEQFF
TRBJ1-1,TRBD1,TRBV6-6,-,TGTGCCACCGTAGTCGACAGGGGCGATACTGAAGCTTTCTTT,CATVVDRGDTEAFF
TRBJ2-7,-,TRBV30,-,TGTGCCTGGAGTGTAAGCAGGTCCCTGAGCTCCTACGAGCAGTACTTC,CAWSVSRSLSSYEQYF
TRBJ1-2,-,TRBV5-1,-,TGCGCCAGCAGCTTGAACGCTGCCCGTGGCTACACCTTC,CASSLNAARGYTF
TRBJ2-5,-,TRBV5-1,-,TGCGCCAGCAGCTTGGCCGGGAAAGAGACCCAGTACTTC,CASSLAGKETQYF
TRBJ1-2,-,TRBV2,-,TGTGCCAGCAGTTCGAGGGGCAGTGGAGGCTACACCTTC,CASSSRGSGGYTF
TRBJ2-5,TRBD2,TRBV7-2,-,TGTGCCAGCAGCGTGGGACTAGCGAGTGAGACCCAGTACTTC,CASSVGLASETQYF
TRBJ2-5,TRBD2,TRBV4-2,-,TGTGCCAGCAGCCAAGAGTTCCGGGGGGGCCGGGAGACCCAGTACTTC,CASSQEFRGGRETQYF